These T cell receptor beta chains were read from a single sample in a study of cytomegalovirus exposure and HLA in healthy donors. Profiling relied on immunoSEQ multiplex PCR, and the TCRdb table lists in-frame clones only, not all of them. The sample shows about 170,000 clones, 76% of them seen only once. The sample consisted of PBMCs. These receptors originate from a female donor in good health and CMV-seronegative. The CDR3 runs from the conserved cysteine through the conserved F or W. Fields, in order: CDR3 protein, CDR3 DNA, D gene, V gene, clone size, J gene. D genes are given only for firm matches. Clone size is not always given. Where it is, it says once, few, many or a class for expanded clones.

CASSQDLAGHTYEQYF	TGCGCCAGCAGCCAAGACCTAGCGGGCCACACCTACGAGCAGTACTTC	TRBD2	TRBV4-3	.	TRBJ2-7
CASSLDLGAATQYF	TGTGCCAGCAGCTTAGATTTGGGGGCAGCGACCCAGTACTTC	.	TRBV7-7	few	TRBJ2-5
CASSPGTGAVGQFF	TGTGCCAGCAGCCCCGGGACAGGGGCGGTTGGGCAGTTCTTC	TRBD1	TRBV7-9	.	TRBJ2-1
CASSQELGPTYEQYF	TGCGCCAGCAGCCAAGAGTTGGGCCCTACCTACGAGCAGTACTTC	.	TRBV4-3	.	TRBJ2-7
CASSGTGAYGYTF	TGTGCCAGCTCGGGGACAGGGGCCTATGGCTACACCTTC	TRBD1	TRBV18	.	TRBJ1-2
CASSLTSGGARETQYF	TGTGCCAGCAGCTTGACTAGCGGGGGGGCCAGAGAGACCCAGTACTTC	TRBD2	TRBV5-6	.	TRBJ2-5
CASSSRNQETQYF	TGCGCCAGCAGTTCCAGAAACCAAGAGACCCAGTACTTC	.	TRBV4-1	.	TRBJ2-5
CASSLTRGWNSPLHF	TGTGCCAGCAGCCTGACCCGGGGGTGGAATTCACCCCTCCACTTT	.	TRBV7-3	.	TRBJ1-6
CASSEGPRSQETQYF	TGTGCCAGCAGTGAAGGGCCTAGGAGCCAAGAGACCCAGTACTTC	.	TRBV6-1	.	TRBJ2-5
CAGGGTTDTQYF	TGTGCCGGGGGGGGGACCACAGATACGCAGTATTTT	TRBD2	TRBV10-3	.	TRBJ2-3
CASSVGQGTDTQYF	TGTGCCAGCAGCGTAGGACAGGGCACAGATACGCAGTATTTT	.	TRBV9	few	TRBJ2-3
CASKGLAGGVYEQYF	TGTGCCAGCAAAGGACTAGCGGGAGGAGTCTACGAGCAGTACTTC	TRBD2	TRBV28	.	TRBJ2-7
CASSSTPGLAATDTQYF	TGTGCCAGCAGTTCCACCCCAGGACTAGCGGCCACAGATACGCAGTATTTT	TRBD2	TRBV9	.	TRBJ2-3
CASSSGSGTEAFF	TGTGCCAGCAGCTCCGGGTCGGGCACTGAAGCTTTCTTT	.	TRBV7-3	.	TRBJ1-1
CASKPGLAYAGELFF	TGTGCCAGCAAACCGGGACTAGCATATGCCGGGGAGCTGTTTTTT	TRBD2	TRBV7-3	.	TRBJ2-2
CAIRDSYEQYF	TGTGCCATCAGGGACAGTTACGAGCAGTACTTC	.	TRBV10-3	.	TRBJ2-7
CASSYSGTTRRDTQYF	TGTGCCAGCAGTTACTCGGGGACTACCCGAAGGGATACGCAGTATTTT	TRBD2	TRBV6-5	.	TRBJ2-3
CASSQTGGWSGELFF	TGTGCCAGCTCACAGACAGGGGGCTGGTCCGGGGAGCTGTTTTTT	TRBD1	TRBV18	.	TRBJ2-2
CASSSRQALEQYF	TGTGCCAGCAGTTCCCGACAGGCCCTCGAGCAGTACTTC	.	TRBV6-5	.	TRBJ2-7
CASSIDPGRSTDTQYF	TGTGCCAGTAGTATAGATCCAGGCAGAAGCACAGATACGCAGTATTTT	.	TRBV19	few	TRBJ2-3
CASSPGWFAKNIQYF	TGTGCCAGCAGCCCGGGGTGGTTCGCCAAAAACATTCAGTACTTC	.	TRBV11-2	once	TRBJ2-4
CASRETAGGHSTQYF	TGTGCCAGCAGGGAAACGGCGGGCGGGCACAGTACACAGTACTTC	.	TRBV7-2	.	TRBJ2-4
CASSDGGLSEKLFF	TGTGCCAGCAGTGACGGGGGTCTGAGTGAAAAACTGTTTTTT	.	TRBV28	.	TRBJ1-4
CASSLDGTGITGELFF	TGTGCCAGCAGCTTAGATGGGACAGGGATCACCGGGGAGCTGTTTTTT	TRBD1	TRBV7-2	.	TRBJ2-2
CASTQYNEQFF	TGTGCCAGCACCCAATACAATGAGCAGTTCTTC	.	TRBV28	.	TRBJ2-1
CASSMRDRGRWVYGYTF	TGTGCCAGTAGTATGAGGGACAGGGGGCGTTGGGTCTATGGCTACACCTTC	TRBD1	TRBV19	.	TRBJ1-2